The TCR beta chain under discussion was sequenced for a study of beta chain features in type 1 diabetes (dated by TCRdb to the late 2010s). At the level of the whole study: Patients and healthy donors did not differ in mean age, gender distribution, total cell number or subset yield. A total of approximately 100 million sorted cells were examined across all samples, and the number of cells per subset was strongly correlated with RNA yield. In the study, TCRB repertoires of sorted circulating CD4+ T cell subsets from recently diagnosed type 1 diabetes patients were compared with those of matched healthy donors. Whereas all 30 or so donors provided naive and central memory subsets, regulatory and stem cell-like memory subsets were isolated from just 8 patients and roughly 8 healthy donors.

The CDR3 contains 16 residues, cysteine and phenylalanine counted. Of the read, only the CDR3 DNA is kept; its 48 bases are in frame from base 1. CDR1 and CDR2, per the germline V gene (reference sequence), are SGHKS and YYEKEE. V is pruned by 6 bases and J by 11 bases, leaving 13 bases of the junction without a gene match. From each donor, a single peripheral blood sample of approximately 120 mL on average was drawn into heparinised tubes. Naive, central memory, regulatory and stem cell-like memory CD4+ T cells were sorted on a BD FACSAria II using a panel including CD45RO, CCR7, CD25, CD127, CD95 and CD27. Every sorted population had a purity above 95%. PBMCs were isolated immediately by Lymphoprep density gradient centrifugation and stained directly without culture. So that batch effects would be minimized, each experiment stained and sorted samples in pairs, pairing one healthy donor with one patient.

The sample holds many counts of this clone. Its antigen is still unknown. Base qualities are not provided; no much larger clone lies one nucleotide away. The entire amount of isolated RNA was reverse transcribed using the High Capacity cDNA Reverse Transcription Kit, so the sequenced TCRB transcripts were expressed ones. Deep immunoSEQ sequencing was applied to naive, central memory and regulatory T cell samples, giving an average of about 3.57 million total reads per sample. Sorted cells were lysed in RLT buffer and RNA was extracted with DNase-treated RNeasy Micro or Mini kits, depending on cell number. To prevent cross-contamination, every cell subset was processed on its own, while patient and healthy donor samples were processed together. TCRB sequences were amplified from cDNA with the immunoSEQ multiplex PCR, producing 87-bp fragments spanning the CDR3 region. Amplicons were sequenced on the Illumina HiSeq platform. The published analysis was carried out like this. Synthetic template baselines were used to correct PCR bias computationally, reads within Hamming distance 2 were collapsed, and singletons that could not be merged were discarded. Reads were aligned to IMGT to assign V, D and J genes, CDR3 length, and insertions or deletions at six rearrangement sites. Within each subset, clonotype counts were normalized to the number of sorted cells before true diversity and Gini coefficients were calculated with the tcR R package. Repertoire sharing was quantified using the overlap coefficient calculated on TCRB nucleotide sequences. Sourced from immuneACCESS, this table was stored by TCRdb with only in-frame sequences that have V and J called. A share of the clones is absent; for the studies checked, an unresolved V gene accounts for under half, and the remainder has no known explanation. The D gene and trimming were derived from the DNA, and the V and J assignments and clone size from that table. The sample profile shows 150,000 to 200,000 clones; around 8.4% of them were found once. The ten top clones hold under 0.65% of the sample.

General study outcomes and caveats: In all four CD4+ subsets, TCRB CDR3 length was moderately but significantly shorter in type 1 diabetes patients. Naive, central memory and regulatory TCRB repertoires appeared to be more alike among patients than among healthy donors. At VDJ recombination sites, type 1 diabetes patients had fewer insertions and more deleted nucleotides, which implies abnormalities in thymic rearrangement. Because small numbers of individuals were included in the HLA sub-analyses, any influence of HLA type on TCRB rearrangement was left unresolved. Because cDNA was sequenced instead of genomic DNA, highly expressing activated cells could be over-represented, though the groups showed no difference in activation or CD3 levels. PCR might favor shorter templates, but patient and control samples were amplified and corrected together, so any skew would affect both groups equally.

Sequenced input: central memory CD4+ T cells from blood. The chain is made from TRBV5-5 and TRBJ1-6; 11 central bases correspond to TRBD1. This TCR came from a woman aged 18-29 years with type 1 diabetes. The CDR3 here reads CASKKAPGQGDAPLHF. The sequence in DNA is TGTGCCAGCAAAAAAGCCCCGGGACAGGGGGACGCACCCCTCCACTTT.